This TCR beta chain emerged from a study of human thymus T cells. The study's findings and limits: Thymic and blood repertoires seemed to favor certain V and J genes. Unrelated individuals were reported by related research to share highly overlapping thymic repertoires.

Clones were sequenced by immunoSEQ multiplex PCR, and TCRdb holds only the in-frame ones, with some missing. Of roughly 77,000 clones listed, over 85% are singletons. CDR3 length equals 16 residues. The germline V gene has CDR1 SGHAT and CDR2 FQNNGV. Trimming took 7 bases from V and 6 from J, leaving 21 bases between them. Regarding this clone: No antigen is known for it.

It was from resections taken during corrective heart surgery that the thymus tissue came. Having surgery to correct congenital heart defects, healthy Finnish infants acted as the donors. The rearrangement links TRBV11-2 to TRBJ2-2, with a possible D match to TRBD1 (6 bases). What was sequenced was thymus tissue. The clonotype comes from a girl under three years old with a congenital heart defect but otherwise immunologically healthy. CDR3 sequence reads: CASILGQQGRAGELFF. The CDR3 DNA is TGTGCCAGCATCCTGGGGCAACAGGGTCGGGCCGGGGAGCTGTTTTTT.